This TCR beta chain originates from a study (TCRdb year 2017). In terms of the full investigation: To characterize human CD8+ TCR repertoires that recognize immunodominant viral antigens, the researchers relied on sequence and structural analyses. Broader findings and caveats from the paper: The CD8+ TCR repertoires specific to different immunodominant viral antigens were reported to be highly diverse and distinct from one another.

This sample was sequenced with an Illumina HiSeq 2500. TCRdb took the public reads, trimmed them with fastp at Q25, ran MiXCR for clone calling and kept in-frame beta chains. All rows with the same CDR3 protein become a single entry with the most common DNA and genes. This sample holds 200 or so distinct CDR3 sequences; roughly 36% were observed only once. 86% of the sample is held by the ten biggest clonotypes. Judged by its sample share, this clonotype qualifies as medium-sized (0.01 to 0.1%). The antigen it binds to is not known. Base qualities were left out, and no much larger clone turns up one base away. The CDR3 measures 16 amino acids from cysteine to phenylalanine. Only the CDR3 DNA is retained, 48 bases long and in frame from the first base. CDR1 is given as MNHEY and CDR2 as SMNVEV, both from the germline V gene (reference sequence). V is cut back by 0 bases and J by 3 bases, with 7 bases in the junction unmatched.

The sequenced material came from CD8+ T cells (not recorded whether cultured). This TCR was sampled from a female donor. The chain uses TRBV27 and TRBJ2-7, with TRBD1 identical over 8 junction bases. In nucleotide form, the sequence is TGTGCCAGCAGTTTATCGACAGGGGAGTTCAGCTACGAGCAGTACTTC. This translates into CASSLSTGEFSYEQYF.